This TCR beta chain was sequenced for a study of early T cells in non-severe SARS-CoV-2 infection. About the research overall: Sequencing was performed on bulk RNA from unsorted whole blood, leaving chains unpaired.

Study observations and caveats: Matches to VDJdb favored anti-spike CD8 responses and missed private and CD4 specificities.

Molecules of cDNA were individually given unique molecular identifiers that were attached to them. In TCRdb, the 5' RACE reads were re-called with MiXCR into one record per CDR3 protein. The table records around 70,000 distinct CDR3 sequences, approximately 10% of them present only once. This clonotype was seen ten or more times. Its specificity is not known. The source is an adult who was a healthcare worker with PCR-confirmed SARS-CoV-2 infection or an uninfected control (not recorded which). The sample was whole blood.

This CDR3 is CASSRSTNEKLFF. The DNA of the CDR3 is TGTGCCAGCAGCCGCTCAACTAATGAAAAACTGTTTTTT. This rearrangement joins TRBV14 to TRBJ1-4, with D hard to call. Germline values: CDR1 SGHDN, CDR2 FVKESK. This CDR3 contains 13 residues. V was cut by 4 bases and J by 0 bases, with 3 bases left in between.